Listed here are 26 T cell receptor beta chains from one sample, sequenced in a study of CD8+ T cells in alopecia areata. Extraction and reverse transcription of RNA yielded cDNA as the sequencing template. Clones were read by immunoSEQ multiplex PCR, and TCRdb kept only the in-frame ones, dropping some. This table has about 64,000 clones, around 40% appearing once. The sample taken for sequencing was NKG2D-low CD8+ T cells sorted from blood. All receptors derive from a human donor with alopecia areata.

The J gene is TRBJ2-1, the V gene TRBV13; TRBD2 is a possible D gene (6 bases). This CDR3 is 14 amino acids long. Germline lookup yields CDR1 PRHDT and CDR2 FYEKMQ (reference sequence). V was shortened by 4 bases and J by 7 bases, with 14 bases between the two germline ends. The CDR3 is CASSSGPGRNEQFF. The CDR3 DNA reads TGTGCCAGCAGCTCGGGACCGGGGAGGAATGAGCAGTTCTTC.

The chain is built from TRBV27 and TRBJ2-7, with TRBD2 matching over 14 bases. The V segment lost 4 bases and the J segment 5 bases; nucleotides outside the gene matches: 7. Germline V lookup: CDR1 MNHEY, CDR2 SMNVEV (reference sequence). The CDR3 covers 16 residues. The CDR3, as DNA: TGTGCCAGCAGTTCGGGACTAGCGGGGGCAAAACACGAGCAGTACTTC. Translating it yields CASSSGLAGAKHEQYF.

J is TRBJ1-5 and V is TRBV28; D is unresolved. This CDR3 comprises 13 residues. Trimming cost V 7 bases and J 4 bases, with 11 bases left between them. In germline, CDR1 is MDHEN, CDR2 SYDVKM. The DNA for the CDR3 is TGTGCCAGCACGGACGGGCAGAATCAGCCCCAGCATTTT. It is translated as CASTDGQNQPQHF.

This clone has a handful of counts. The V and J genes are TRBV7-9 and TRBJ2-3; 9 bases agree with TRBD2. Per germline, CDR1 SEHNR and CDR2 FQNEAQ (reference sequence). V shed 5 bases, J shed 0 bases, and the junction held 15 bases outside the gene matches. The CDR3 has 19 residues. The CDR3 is CASSQPGLAGPTSTDTQYF. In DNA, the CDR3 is TGTGCCAGCAGCCAACCCGGGCTAGCGGGGCCAACTAGCACAGATACGCAGTATTTT.

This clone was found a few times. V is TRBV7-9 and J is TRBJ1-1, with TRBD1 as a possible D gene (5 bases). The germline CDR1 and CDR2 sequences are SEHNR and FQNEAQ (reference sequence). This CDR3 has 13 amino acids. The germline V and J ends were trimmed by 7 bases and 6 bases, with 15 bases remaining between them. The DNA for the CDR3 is TGTGCCAGCACCCAGGGTGGGGCGGCTGAAGCTTTCTTT. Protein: CASTQGGAAEAFF. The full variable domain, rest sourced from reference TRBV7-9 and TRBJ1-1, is DTGVSQNPRHKITKRGQNVTFRCDPISEHNRLYWYRQTLGQGPEFLTYFQNEAQLEKSRLLSDRFSAERPKGSFSTLEIQRTEQGDSAMYLCASTQGGAAEAFFGQGTRLTVV.

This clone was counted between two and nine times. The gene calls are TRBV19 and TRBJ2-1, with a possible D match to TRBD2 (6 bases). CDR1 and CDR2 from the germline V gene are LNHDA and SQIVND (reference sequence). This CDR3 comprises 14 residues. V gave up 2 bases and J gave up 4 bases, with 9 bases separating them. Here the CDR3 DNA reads TGTGCCAGTAGTATACGGGGGAGGTACAATGAGCAGTTCTTC. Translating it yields CASSIRGRYNEQFF.

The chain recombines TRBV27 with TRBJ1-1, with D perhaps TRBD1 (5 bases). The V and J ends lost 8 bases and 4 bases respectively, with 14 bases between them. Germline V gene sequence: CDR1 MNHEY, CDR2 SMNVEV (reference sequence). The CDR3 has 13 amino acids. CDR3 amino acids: CASWDRGVTEAFF. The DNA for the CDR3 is TGTGCCAGCTGGGACCGGGGGGTCACTGAAGCTTTCTTT.

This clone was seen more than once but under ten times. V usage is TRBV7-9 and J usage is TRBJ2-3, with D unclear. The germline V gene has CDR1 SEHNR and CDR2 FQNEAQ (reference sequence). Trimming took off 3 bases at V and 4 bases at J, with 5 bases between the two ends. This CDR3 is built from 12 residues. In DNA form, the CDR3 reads TGTGCCAGCAGCTTTGGGGCAGATACGCAGTATTTT. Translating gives CASSFGADTQYF. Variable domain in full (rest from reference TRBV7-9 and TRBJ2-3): DTGVSQNPRHKITKRGQNVTFRCDPISEHNRLYWYRQTLGQGPEFLTYFQNEAQLEKSRLLSDRFSAERPKGSFSTLEIQRTEQGDSAMYLCASSFGADTQYFGPGTRLTVL.

Written as DNA, the CDR3 is TGCGCCAGCAGCCACTCCTACAGGGGCACGGGTGGCACTGAAGCTTTCTTT. This gives the protein CASSHSYRGTGGTEAFF. The rearrangement joins TRBV4-3 to TRBJ1-1; 7 positions match TRBD1. CDR3 length: 17 residues. Trimming removed 3 bases from V and 4 bases from J; junction bases left unmatched: 14. Germline assignment: CDR1 LGHNA and CDR2 YSLEER.

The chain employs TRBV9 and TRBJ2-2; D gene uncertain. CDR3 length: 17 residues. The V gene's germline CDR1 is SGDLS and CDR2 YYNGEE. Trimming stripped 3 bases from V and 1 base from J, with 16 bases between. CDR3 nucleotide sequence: TGTGCCAGCAGCGCATCCGGACGGGCTAGGAACACCGGGGAGCTGTTTTTT. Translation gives CASSASGRARNTGELFF.

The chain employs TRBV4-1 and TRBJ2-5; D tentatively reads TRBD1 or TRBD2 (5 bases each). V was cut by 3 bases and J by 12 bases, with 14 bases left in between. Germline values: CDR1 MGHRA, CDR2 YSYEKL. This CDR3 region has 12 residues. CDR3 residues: CASSQPPGAEYF. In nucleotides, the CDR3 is TGCGCCAGCAGCCAGCCTCCCGGGGCTGAGTACTTC.

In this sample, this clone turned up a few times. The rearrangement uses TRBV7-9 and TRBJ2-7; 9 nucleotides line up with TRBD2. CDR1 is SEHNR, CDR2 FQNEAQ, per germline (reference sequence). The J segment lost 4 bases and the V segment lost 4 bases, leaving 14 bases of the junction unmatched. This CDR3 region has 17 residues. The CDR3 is CASSWGRASGKGYEQYF. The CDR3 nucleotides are TGTGCCAGCAGCTGGGGGCGGGCTAGCGGGAAAGGATACGAGCAGTACTTC.

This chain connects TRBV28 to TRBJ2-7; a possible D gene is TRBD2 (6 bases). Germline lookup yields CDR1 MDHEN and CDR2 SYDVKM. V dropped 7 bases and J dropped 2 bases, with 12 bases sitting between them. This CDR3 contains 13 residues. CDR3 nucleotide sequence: TGTGCCAGCACACCAGGGAGGACCTACGAGCAGTACTTC. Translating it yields CASTPGRTYEQYF.

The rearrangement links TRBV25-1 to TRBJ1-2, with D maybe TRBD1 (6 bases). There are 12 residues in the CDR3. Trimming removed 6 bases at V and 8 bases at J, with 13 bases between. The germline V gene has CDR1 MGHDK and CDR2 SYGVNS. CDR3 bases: TGTGCCAGCAGCCTCCCCCAGGGGGGCTACACCTTC. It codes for CASSLPQGGYTF.

CDR3 in amino acids: CASSPPLGQSSYNEQFF. The CDR3 nucleotides read TGTGCCAGCTCACCACCGTTGGGCCAGAGCTCCTACAATGAGCAGTTCTTC. J is TRBJ2-1 and V is TRBV18; D gene uncertain. V was shortened by 0 bases and J by 0 bases, with 12 bases between the two germline ends. The CDR3 consists of 17 residues. CDR1 is KGHSH, CDR2 LQKENI, per germline.

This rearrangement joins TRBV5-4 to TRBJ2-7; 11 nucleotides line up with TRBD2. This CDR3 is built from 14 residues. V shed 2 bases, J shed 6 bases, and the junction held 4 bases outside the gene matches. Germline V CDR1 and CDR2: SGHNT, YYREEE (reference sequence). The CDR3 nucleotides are TGTGCCAGCAGCTTACAGACTAGCGGGACCGAGCAGTACTTC. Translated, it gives CASSLQTSGTEQYF.

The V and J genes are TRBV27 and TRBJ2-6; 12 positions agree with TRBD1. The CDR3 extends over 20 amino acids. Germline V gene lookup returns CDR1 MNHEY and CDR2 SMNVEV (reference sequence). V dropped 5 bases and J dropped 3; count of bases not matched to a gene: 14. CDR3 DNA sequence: TGTGCCAGCAGTATAAGAGCGGGACAGGGGGCAAGTGGTGGGGCCAACGTCCTGACTTTC. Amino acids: CASSIRAGQGASGGANVLTF.

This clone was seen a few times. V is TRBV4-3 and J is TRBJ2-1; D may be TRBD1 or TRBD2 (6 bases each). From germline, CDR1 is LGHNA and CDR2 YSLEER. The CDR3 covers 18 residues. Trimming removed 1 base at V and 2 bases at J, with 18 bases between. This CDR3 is CASSQGFRGPGPYNEQFF. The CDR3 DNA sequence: TGCGCCAGCAGCCAAGGGTTTCGGGGGCCCGGACCCTACAATGAGCAGTTCTTC.

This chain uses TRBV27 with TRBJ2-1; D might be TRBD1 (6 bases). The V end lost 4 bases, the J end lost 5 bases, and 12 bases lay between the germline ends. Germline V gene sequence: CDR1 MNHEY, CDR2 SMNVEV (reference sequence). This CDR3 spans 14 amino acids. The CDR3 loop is CASSWTVGDNEQFF. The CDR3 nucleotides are TGTGCCAGCAGTTGGACAGTTGGGGACAATGAGCAGTTCTTC.

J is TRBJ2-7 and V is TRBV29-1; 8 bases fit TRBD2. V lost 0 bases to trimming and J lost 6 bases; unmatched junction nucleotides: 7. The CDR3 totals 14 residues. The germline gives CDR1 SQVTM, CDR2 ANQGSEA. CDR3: CSVEDVAGKGEQYF. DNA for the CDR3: TGCAGCGTTGAAGATGTAGCGGGAAAAGGCGAGCAGTACTTC.

The CDR3 nucleotides read TGTGCCTCCTCCGGGGGGCCCTATGGCTACACCTTC. Translated: CASSGGPYGYTF. The J gene is TRBJ1-2, the V gene TRBV27; D possibly corresponds to TRBD1 (6 bases). CDR3 size: 12 residues. Trimming cost V 11 bases and J 4 bases, with 14 bases left between them. Per germline, CDR1 MNHEY and CDR2 SMNVEV (reference sequence).

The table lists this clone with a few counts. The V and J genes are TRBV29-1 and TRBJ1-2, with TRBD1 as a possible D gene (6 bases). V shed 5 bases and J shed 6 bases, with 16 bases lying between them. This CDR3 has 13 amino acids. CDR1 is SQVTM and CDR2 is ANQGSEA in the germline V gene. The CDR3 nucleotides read TGCAGCGTTTCAGGGGATCAACCTAATGGCTACACCTTC. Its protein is CSVSGDQPNGYTF.

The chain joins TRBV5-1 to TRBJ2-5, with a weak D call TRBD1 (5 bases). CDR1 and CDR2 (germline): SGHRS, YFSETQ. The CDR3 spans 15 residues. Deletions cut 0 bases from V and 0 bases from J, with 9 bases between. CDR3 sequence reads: CASSLGWTNQETQYF. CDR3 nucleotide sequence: TGCGCCAGCAGCTTGGGATGGACAAACCAAGAGACCCAGTACTTC.

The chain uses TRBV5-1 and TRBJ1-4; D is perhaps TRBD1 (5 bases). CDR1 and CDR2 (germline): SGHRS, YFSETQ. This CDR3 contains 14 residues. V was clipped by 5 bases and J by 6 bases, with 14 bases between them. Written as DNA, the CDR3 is TGCGCCAGCAGTAGGAGCCGGGGGGATGAAAAACTGTTTTTT. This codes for CASSRSRGDEKLFF.

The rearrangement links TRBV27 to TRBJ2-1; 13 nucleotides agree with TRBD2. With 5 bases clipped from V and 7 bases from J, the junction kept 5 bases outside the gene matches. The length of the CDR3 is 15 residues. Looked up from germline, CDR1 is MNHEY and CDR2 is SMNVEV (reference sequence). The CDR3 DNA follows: TGTGCCAGCAGTCCGGGACTAGCGGGAATAAATGAGCAGTTCTTC. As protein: CASSPGLAGINEQFF.

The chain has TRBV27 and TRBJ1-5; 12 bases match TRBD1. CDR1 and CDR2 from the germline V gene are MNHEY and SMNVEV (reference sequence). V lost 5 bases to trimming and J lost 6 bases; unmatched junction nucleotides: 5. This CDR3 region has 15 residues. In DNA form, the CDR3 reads TGTGCCAGCAGTACCGGGACAGGGGGCCGTCAGCCCCAGCATTTT. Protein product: CASSTGTGGRQPQHF.